This T cell receptor beta chain was found in a study of T-cell reconstitution after alpha-beta-depleted transplantation in children (dated by TCRdb to about 2016). Regarding the study in general: Using TCR repertoire profiling, the study quantitatively followed how T-cell immune reconstitution unfolded in children after TCRalphabeta/CD19-depleted allogeneic hematopoietic cell transplantation. Overall study results and their limits: The frequencies of hyperexpanded clones fell over the following months, and after one year, T-cell counts and TCRbeta diversity were mostly attributed to newly produced T cells. About two months after transplant, the apparently early recovery of alphabetaT-cell counts reportedly depended on just several hundred clones that had expanded rapidly and came from non-depleted graft cells. In some patients, the high TCRbeta diversity seen at day 60 was put down to recipient T cells and intrathymic progenitors that had survived conditioning.

Based on the germline V gene, the CDR1 and CDR2 sequences are MNHEY and SVGEGT. The CDR3, from cysteine to phenylalanine, totals 24 residues. The kept DNA is CDR3 alone, 72 bases in frame from the first base. Trimming leaves V shorter by 4 bases and J shorter by 2 bases, with the junction holding 28 bases beyond the gene matches. Reading the label with the study, this specimen's treatment or condition is: allogeneic hematopoietic cell transplantation with graft depleted of TCRalphabeta T cells and CD19 B cells. Transplant recipients were children who received TCRalphabeta/CD19-depleted allogeneic hematopoietic cell grafts. A remark on this clonotype: There is no known antigen for this receptor. Base qualities were left out, and no much larger clone turns up one base away.

Preparation of the library involved PCR. Sequencing instrument: Illumina HiSeq 2500. Molecular barcoding was employed in the preparation of TCR libraries, with unique molecular identifiers being used to normalize TCRbeta repertoire quantification. The raw public reads went through TCRdb reprocessing: fastp at Q25, MiXCR clone calling, in-frame beta chains kept. Merged by CDR3 protein, the rows form single entries marked with the most common genes and DNA. This sample is represented by 500,000 to 650,000 distinct CDR3 sequences; about 10% of them were singletons. Together, the top ten hold 14% of the sample.

Sequenced material: PBMCs, mostly from graft donor cells, taken 180 days after TCRalphabeta/CD19-depleted stem cell transplant. The rearranged segments are TRBV6-2 or TRBV6-3 and TRBJ2-7; TRBD2 lines up with 14 middle nucleotides. This TCR was sampled from a female patient aged 2-9 years who had a stem cell transplant for aplastic anemia, so the T cells may come from the graft donor. Read as DNA, the sequence is TGTGCCAGCAGTTCCCTAAACGCCCGACCGGGACTAGCGGGAGTGGGTAGAAAGCCCTACGAGCAGTACTTC. This codes for CASSSLNARPGLAGVGRKPYEQYF.